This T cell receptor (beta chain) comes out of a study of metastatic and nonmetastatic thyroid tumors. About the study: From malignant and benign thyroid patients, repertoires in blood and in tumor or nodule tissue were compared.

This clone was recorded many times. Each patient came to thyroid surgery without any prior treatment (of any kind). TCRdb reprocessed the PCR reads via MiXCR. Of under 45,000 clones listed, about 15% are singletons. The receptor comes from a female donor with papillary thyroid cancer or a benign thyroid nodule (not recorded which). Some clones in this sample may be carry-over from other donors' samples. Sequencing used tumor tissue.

This chain's CDR3 is CASKGGGKNEQFF. In nucleotides, the CDR3 is TGTGCCAGTAAGGGGGGGGGCAAGAATGAGCAGTTCTTC. The chain employs TRBV19 and TRBJ2-1; D is possibly TRBD2 (7 bases). The V gene's germline CDR1 is LNHDA and CDR2 SQIVND (reference sequence). This CDR3 comprises 13 residues. V lost 7 bases, J lost 7 bases, and 14 bases lay in between.